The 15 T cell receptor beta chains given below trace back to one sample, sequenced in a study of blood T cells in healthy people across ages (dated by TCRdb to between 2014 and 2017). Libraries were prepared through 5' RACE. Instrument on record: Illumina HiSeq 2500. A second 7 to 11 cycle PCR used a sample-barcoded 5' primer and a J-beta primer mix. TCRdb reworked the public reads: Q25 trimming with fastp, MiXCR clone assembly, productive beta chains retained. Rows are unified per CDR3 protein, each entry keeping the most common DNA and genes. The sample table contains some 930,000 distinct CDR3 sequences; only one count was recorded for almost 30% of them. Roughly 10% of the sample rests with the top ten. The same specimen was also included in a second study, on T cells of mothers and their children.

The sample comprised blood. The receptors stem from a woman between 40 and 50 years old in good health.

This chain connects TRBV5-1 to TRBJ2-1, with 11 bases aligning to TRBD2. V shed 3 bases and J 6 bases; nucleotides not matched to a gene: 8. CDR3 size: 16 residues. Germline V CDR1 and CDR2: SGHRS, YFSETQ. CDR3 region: CASSSTSGSAGNEQFF. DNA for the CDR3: TGCGCCAGCAGCTCTACTAGCGGGAGTGCGGGCAATGAGCAGTTCTTC.

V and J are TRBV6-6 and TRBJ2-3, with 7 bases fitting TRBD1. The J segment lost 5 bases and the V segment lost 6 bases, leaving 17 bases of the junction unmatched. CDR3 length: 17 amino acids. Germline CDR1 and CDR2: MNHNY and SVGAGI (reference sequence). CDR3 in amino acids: CASSLYGSRGTEDTQYF. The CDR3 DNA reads TGTGCCAGCAGCTTATATGGGAGCAGGGGGACAGAAGATACGCAGTATTTT.

CDR3 sequence reads: CASSPGNGGRGEQYF. CDR3 in DNA: TGTGCCAGCTCACCAGGGAACGGGGGGCGAGGCGAGCAGTACTTC. The V call is TRBV18, the J call TRBJ2-7, with D possibly TRBD2 on 7 matching bases. Germline V gene data show CDR1 as KGHSH and CDR2 as LQKENI. The V and J ends lost 2 bases and 6 bases respectively, with 17 bases between them. This CDR3 is built from 15 residues.

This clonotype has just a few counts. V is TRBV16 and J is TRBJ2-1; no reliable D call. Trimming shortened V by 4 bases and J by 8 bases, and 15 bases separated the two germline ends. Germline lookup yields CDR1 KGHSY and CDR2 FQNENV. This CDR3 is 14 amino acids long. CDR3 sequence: CASSRYSLRDEQFF. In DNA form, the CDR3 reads TGTGCCAGCAGCCGATACTCCCTCCGCGATGAGCAGTTCTTC. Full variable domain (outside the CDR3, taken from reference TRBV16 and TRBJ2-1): GEEVAQTPKHLVRGEGQKAKLYCAPIKGHSYVFWYQQVLKNEFKFLISFQNENVFDETGMPKERFSAKCLPNSPCSLEIQATKLEDSAVYFCASSRYSLRDEQFFGPGTRLTVL.

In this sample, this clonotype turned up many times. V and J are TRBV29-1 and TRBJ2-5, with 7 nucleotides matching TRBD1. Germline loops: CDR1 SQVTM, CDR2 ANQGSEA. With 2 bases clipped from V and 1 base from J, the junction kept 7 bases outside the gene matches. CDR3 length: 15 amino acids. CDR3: CSVENLGQSQETQYF. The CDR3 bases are TGCAGCGTTGAAAACCTGGGACAGTCCCAAGAGACCCAGTACTTC.

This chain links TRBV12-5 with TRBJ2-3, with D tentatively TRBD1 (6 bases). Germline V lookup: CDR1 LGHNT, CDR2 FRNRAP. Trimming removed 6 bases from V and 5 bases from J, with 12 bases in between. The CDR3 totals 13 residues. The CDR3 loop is CASGRQEIDTQYF. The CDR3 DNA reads TGTGCTAGTGGAAGACAGGAAATAGATACGCAGTATTTT. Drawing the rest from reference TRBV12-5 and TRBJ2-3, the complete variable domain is DARVTQTPRHKVTEMGQEVTMRCQPILGHNTVFWYRQTMMQGLELLAYFRNRAPLDDSGMPKDRFSAEMPDATLATLKIQPSEPRDSAVYFCASGRQEIDTQYFGPGTRLTVL.

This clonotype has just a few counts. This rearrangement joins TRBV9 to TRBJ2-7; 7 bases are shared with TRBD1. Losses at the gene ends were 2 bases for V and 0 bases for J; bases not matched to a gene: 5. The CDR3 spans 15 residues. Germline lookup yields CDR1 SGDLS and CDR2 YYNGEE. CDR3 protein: CASSVGQGDSYEQYF. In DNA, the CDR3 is TGTGCCAGCAGCGTGGGGCAGGGGGACTCCTACGAGCAGTACTTC.

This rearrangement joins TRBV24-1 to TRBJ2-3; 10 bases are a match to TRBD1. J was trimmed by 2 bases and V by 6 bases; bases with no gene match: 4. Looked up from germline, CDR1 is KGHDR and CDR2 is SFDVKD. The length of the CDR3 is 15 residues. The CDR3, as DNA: TGTGCCACCAGTCCGGGACAGGGGTACACAGATACGCAGTATTTT. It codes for CATSPGQGYTDTQYF.

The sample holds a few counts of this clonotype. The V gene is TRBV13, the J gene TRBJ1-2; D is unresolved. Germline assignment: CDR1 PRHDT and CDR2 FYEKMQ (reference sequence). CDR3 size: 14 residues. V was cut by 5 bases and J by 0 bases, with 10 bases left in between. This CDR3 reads CASSRQRSNYGYTF. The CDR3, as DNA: TGTGCCAGCAGCCGCCAGCGCTCTAACTATGGCTACACCTTC.

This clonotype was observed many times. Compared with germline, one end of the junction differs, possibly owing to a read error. The CDR3 DNA sequence: TGCGCCAGCAGCCAGGATAACTATGGCTACACCTTC. Translation gives CASSQDNYGYTF. The chain recombines TRBV3-1 with TRBJ1-2; D not certain. The germline gives CDR1 LGHDT, CDR2 YNNKEL (reference sequence). The CDR3 is 12 amino acids.

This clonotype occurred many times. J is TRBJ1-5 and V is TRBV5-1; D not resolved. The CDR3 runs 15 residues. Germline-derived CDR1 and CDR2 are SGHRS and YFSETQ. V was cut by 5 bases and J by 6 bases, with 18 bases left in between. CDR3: CASREDVREGQPQHF. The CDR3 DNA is TGCGCCAGCAGAGAGGACGTCCGGGAGGGTCAGCCCCAGCATTTT.

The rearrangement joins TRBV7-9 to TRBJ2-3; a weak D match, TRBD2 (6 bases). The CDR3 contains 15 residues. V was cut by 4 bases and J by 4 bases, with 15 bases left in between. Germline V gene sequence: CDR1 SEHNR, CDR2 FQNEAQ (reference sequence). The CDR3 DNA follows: TGTGCCAGCAGCTGGGGGGAAAGCGGGTCAGATACGCAGTATTTT. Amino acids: CASSWGESGSDTQYF.

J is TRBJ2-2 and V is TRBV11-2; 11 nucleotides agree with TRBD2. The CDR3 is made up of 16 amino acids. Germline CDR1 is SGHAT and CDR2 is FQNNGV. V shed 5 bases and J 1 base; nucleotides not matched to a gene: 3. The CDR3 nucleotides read TGTGCCAGCAGCCTGGGGACTAGCGGGAACACCGGGGAGCTGTTTTTT. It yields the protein CASSLGTSGNTGELFF.

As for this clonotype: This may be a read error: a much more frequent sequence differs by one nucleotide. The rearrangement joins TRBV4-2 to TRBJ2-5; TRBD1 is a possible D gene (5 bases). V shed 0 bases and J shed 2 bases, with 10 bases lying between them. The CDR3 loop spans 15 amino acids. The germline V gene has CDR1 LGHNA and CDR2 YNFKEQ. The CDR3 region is CASSQDRQPQETQYF. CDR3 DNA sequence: TGTGCCAGCAGCCAAGATAGACAGCCACAAGAGACCCAGTACTTC.

The CDR3 here is CSARDPRQGRIYEQYF. CDR3 sequence (DNA): TGCAGTGCTAGAGACCCACGACAGGGTCGAATCTACGAGCAGTACTTC. This chain uses TRBV20-1 with TRBJ2-7; 7 bases agree with TRBD1. The germline gives CDR1 DFQATT, CDR2 SNEGSKA (reference sequence). The junction had 11 bases not matched to a gene; V was cut back by 0 bases and J by 3 bases. This CDR3 is 16 amino acids long.